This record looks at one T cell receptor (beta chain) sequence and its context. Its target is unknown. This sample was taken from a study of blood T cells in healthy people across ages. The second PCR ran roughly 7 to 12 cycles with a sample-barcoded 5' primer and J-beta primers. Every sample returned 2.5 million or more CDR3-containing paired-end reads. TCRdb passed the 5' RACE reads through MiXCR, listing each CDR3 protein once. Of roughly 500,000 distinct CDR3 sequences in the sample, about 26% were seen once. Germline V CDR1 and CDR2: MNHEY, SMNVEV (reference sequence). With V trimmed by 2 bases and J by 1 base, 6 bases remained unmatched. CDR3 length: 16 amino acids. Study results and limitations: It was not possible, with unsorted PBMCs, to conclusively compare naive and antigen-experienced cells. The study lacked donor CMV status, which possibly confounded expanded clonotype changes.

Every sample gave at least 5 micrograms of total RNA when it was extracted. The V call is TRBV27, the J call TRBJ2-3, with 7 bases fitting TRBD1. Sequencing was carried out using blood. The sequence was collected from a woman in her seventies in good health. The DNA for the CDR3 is TGTGCCAGCAGTTTAGCCGGGACAGTACGCACAGATACGCAGTATTTT. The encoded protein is CASSLAGTVRTDTQYF.